In its sample, the clone carrying this T cell receptor (beta chain) was seen many times. Antigen specificity is unknown. This record belongs to a study of T-cell reconstitution after alpha-beta-depleted transplantation in children. Preparation of the TCRbeta library was carried out with unique molecular identifiers. TCRdb analysed the PCR reads with MiXCR anew, one entry per CDR3 protein. The table lists about 170,000 distinct CDR3 sequences, more than 9.5% of them singletons, with about 13% in the top ten. V was pared by 5 bases and J by 6 bases, with 11 bases between. The CDR3 length is 14 residues. Study results and caveats: At one year after transplant, newly produced T cells mostly accounted for T-cell counts and diversity.

This material consisted of PBMCs, taken before TCRalphabeta/CD19-depleted stem cell transplant. The receptor's source is a boy aged 2 to 10 with acute myeloid leukemia, due to receive a stem cell transplant. The rearrangement uses TRBV12-3 or TRBV12-4 and TRBJ1-6, with D maybe TRBD1 (5 bases). The CDR3 loop is CASSPLGGNSPLHF. The CDR3 DNA reads TGTGCCAGCAGTCCCCTGGGGGGTAATTCACCCCTCCACTTT.